The next 22 T cell receptor beta chains were all read from a single sample in a study of shared clonotypes between healthy human individuals. The method was immunoSEQ multiplex PCR; TCRdb's version includes in-frame clones alone and lacks a portion of them. The sample records around 2.5 million clones, approximately 94% being singletons. Sequencing used naive CD4+ T cells from PBMCs. Described subset: CD45RA+ positively selected. Source of these receptors: a man between 18 and 35 years old in good health. Some clones in this sample may be carry-over from other donors' samples.

This chain links TRBV23-1 with TRBJ1-2; 9 bases match TRBD1. TRBV23-1 is assigned to the ORF class and has an uncertain function. This CDR3 contains 12 residues. V lost 9 bases and J lost 6; bases outside the gene matches: 5. The DNA for the CDR3 is TGCGCCAGACCGGGACAGGGAAATGGCTACACCTTC. This gives the protein CARPGQGNGYTF.

In the case of this clone: Within the sample, other DNA sequences also encode this same CDR3. V and J are TRBV29-1 and TRBJ1-2; D remains ambiguous. Per germline, CDR1 SQVTM and CDR2 ANQGSEA. The CDR3 is 11 amino acids. Trimming cost V 0 bases and J 2 bases, with 1 base left between them. The CDR3 region has the DNA TGCAGCGTTGAAGAGAACTATGGCTACACCTTC. Protein sequence: CSVEENYGYTF.

The chain uses TRBV9 and TRBJ2-3, with 12 bases identical to TRBD2. The V gene's germline CDR1 is SGDLS and CDR2 YYNGEE. The CDR3 consists of 16 residues. The V gene end was trimmed by 0 bases and the J gene end by 2 bases; junction bases not matched to a gene: 1. For the CDR3, the DNA is TGTGCCAGCAGCGTAGGGACTAGCGGGACCACAGATACGCAGTATTTT. Encoded protein: CASSVGTSGTTDTQYF. Full variable domain (rest looked up from reference TRBV9 and TRBJ2-3): DSGVTQTPKHLITATGQRVTLRCSPRSGDLSVYWYQQSLDQGLQFLIQYYNGEERAKGNILERFSAQQFPDLHSELNLSSLELGDSALYFCASSVGTSGTTDTQYFGPGTRLTVL.

The chain recombines TRBV7-2 with TRBJ2-7; TRBD2 aligns across 10 bases. The CDR3 is 15 amino acids. J gave up 5 bases and V 4 bases, and 8 bases lay outside the gene matches. In germline, CDR1 is SGHTA, CDR2 FQGNSA. The CDR3 DNA reads as TGTGCCAGCAGCTCCACTAGCGGGAATAACCACGAGCAGTACTTC. Amino acid sequence: CASSSTSGNNHEQYF. Complete variable domain (other parts from reference TRBV7-2 and TRBJ2-7): GAGVSQSPSNKVTEKGKDVELRCDPISGHTALYWYRQSLGQGLEFLIYFQGNSAPDKSGLPSDRFSAERTGGSVSTLTIQRTQQEDSAVYLCASSSTSGNNHEQYFGPGTRLTVT.

The chain recombines TRBV9 with TRBJ2-5, with 10 positions matching TRBD2. CDR3 length equals 16 residues. Trimming at V came to 0 bases and at J to 5 bases, leaving 7 bases not matched to a gene. Germline V gene sequence: CDR1 SGDLS, CDR2 YYNGEE. The CDR3 here is CASSVAGLASGETQYF. The CDR3 DNA sequence: TGTGCCAGCAGCGTAGCGGGACTAGCGTCCGGGGAGACCCAGTACTTC.

The count of this clone is one. The chain couples TRBV30 to TRBJ2-7; D is possibly TRBD1 (6 bases). The germline gives CDR1 GTSNPN, CDR2 SVGIG (reference sequence). Deletions cut 2 bases from V and 0 bases from J, with 11 bases between. The CDR3 runs 14 residues. The CDR3, as DNA: TGTGCCTGGAGTCCAGGGGATAGCTCCTACGAGCAGTACTTC. It encodes CAWSPGDSSYEQYF.

The chain uses TRBV28 and TRBJ2-2; 10 bases align to TRBD2. The CDR3 is 15 residues long. Per the germline V gene, CDR1 is MDHEN and CDR2 is SYDVKM. J gave up 7 bases and V 3 bases, and 5 bases lay outside the gene matches. CDR3 DNA sequence: TGTGCCAGCAGTTTGAGCGGGAGGGCCATCGGGGAGCTGTTTTTT. Translating it yields CASSLSGRAIGELFF.

The V call is TRBV5-5, the J call TRBJ2-7; D uncertain. V was shortened by 2 bases and J by 4 bases, with 13 bases between the two germline ends. CDR1 is SGHKS and CDR2 is YYEKEE in the germline V gene (reference sequence). The CDR3 spans 14 residues. CDR3 sequence reads: CASSLASYEYEQYF. CDR3 coding DNA: TGTGCCAGCAGCTTAGCATCCTATGAATACGAGCAGTACTTC.

This rearrangement joins TRBV29-1 to TRBJ1-1, with a tentative D call TRBD1 (5 bases). Trimming cost V 7 bases and J 0 bases, with 12 bases left between them. Looked up from germline, CDR1 is SQVTM and CDR2 is ANQGSEA. CDR3 length: 13 amino acids. CDR3 DNA: TGCAGCGCGAGCGGGGCCGTGAACACTGAAGCTTTCTTT. Amino acid sequence: CSASGAVNTEAFF.

The rearrangement links TRBV28 to TRBJ2-2, with a weak D call TRBD2 (5 bases). This CDR3 spans 15 amino acids. Trimming took off 8 bases at V and 3 bases at J, with 16 bases between the two ends. Germline-derived CDR1 and CDR2 are MDHEN and SYDVKM. Here the CDR3 DNA reads TGTGCCAGCGTAGGTGCGGGTCATTACACCGGGGAGCTGTTTTTT. It codes for CASVGAGHYTGELFF.

This clone was detected once. The chain recombines TRBV25-1 with TRBJ2-1, with 9 positions matching TRBD1. Trimming at V came to 6 bases and at J to 6 bases, leaving 3 bases not matched to a gene. The CDR3 sequence is 13 residues long. Per the germline V gene, CDR1 is MGHDK and CDR2 is SYGVNS. As DNA, the CDR3 is TGTGCCAGCAGGAGGACAGGGGTCAATGAGCAGTTCTTC. This sequence encodes CASRRTGVNEQFF.

This chain links TRBV7-9 with TRBJ2-5; D tentatively reads TRBD1 or TRBD2 (5 bases each). The germline V gene encodes CDR1 SEHNR and CDR2 FQNEAQ (reference sequence). With 0 bases removed from V and 4 bases from J, the gap between germline ends came to 12 bases. The CDR3 extends over 15 amino acids. The DNA of the CDR3 is TGTGCCAGCAGCTTAGCGTATGGGACGGGAGAGACCCAGTACTTC. Encoded protein: CASSLAYGTGETQYF.

This chain uses TRBV29-1 with TRBJ2-1; 9 nucleotides line up with TRBD2. The V gene end was trimmed by 4 bases and the J gene end by 7 bases; junction bases not matched to a gene: 11. The CDR3 covers 15 residues. Per germline, CDR1 SQVTM and CDR2 ANQGSEA. CDR3 in DNA: TGCAGCGTTGGCCATAGGCTAGCGGGACGGAATGAGCAGTTCTTC. This gives the protein CSVGHRLAGRNEQFF.

Comments on this clone: One end of the junction is discordant with germline, which a read error may explain. The chain carries TRBV28 and TRBJ1-5; D unresolved. The CDR3 is 12 residues long. The germline gives CDR1 MDHEN, CDR2 SYDVKM. The CDR3 loop is CASSLKYQAQHF. The CDR3 nucleotides read TGTGCCAGCAGTTTAAAGTATCAGGCCCAGCATTTT.

The J gene is TRBJ2-5, the V gene TRBV5-5, with 10 nucleotides matching TRBD1. The CDR3 totals 15 residues. Germline-derived CDR1 and CDR2 are SGHKS and YYEKEE (reference sequence). The V gene end was trimmed by 0 bases and the J gene end by 1 base; junction bases not matched to a gene: 0. CDR3 residues: CASSLGTGGQETQYF. Written as DNA, the CDR3 is TGTGCCAGCAGCTTGGGGACAGGGGGCCAAGAGACCCAGTACTTC. The full variable domain, its missing parts supplied by reference TRBV5-5 and TRBJ2-5, is DAGVTQSPTHLIKTRGQQVTLRCSPISGHKSVSWYQQVLGQGPQFIFQYYEKEERGRGNFPDRFSARQFPNYSSELNVNALLLGDSALYLCASSLGTGGQETQYFGPGTRLLVL.

The rearrangement uses TRBV5-1 and TRBJ1-1; 8 bases are shared with TRBD1. Germline loops: CDR1 SGHRS, CDR2 YFSETQ. The ends lost 4 bases at V and 1 base at J; junction bases unmatched: 6. This CDR3 region has 15 residues. This chain's CDR3 is CASSPTGVGNTEAFF. The CDR3, as DNA: TGCGCCAGCAGCCCGACAGGGGTGGGGAACACTGAAGCTTTCTTT.

CDR3 protein: CASNPFRGSSRSTRQHYGYTF. CDR3 sequence (DNA): TGTGCCAGCAACCCTTTCAGGGGTTCAAGTCGTTCGACACGGCAACACTATGGCTACACCTTC. This sequence joins TRBV28 and TRBJ1-2, with D possibly matching TRBD1 (6 bases). The CDR3 length is 21 residues. Trimming stripped 7 bases from V and 3 bases from J, with 36 bases between. Germline CDR1 is MDHEN and CDR2 is SYDVKM.

The chain couples TRBV5-6 to TRBJ2-7, with 8 bases that match TRBD1. Germline CDR1 SGHDT, CDR2 YYEEEE. The CDR3 is made up of 13 amino acids. V shed 4 bases, J shed 3 bases, and the junction held 3 bases outside the gene matches. The CDR3: CASSRTGSYEQYF. The CDR3, as DNA: TGTGCCAGCAGCCGGACAGGGAGCTACGAGCAGTACTTC. Looking up the rest from reference TRBV5-6 and TRBJ2-7 gives the full variable domain: DAGVTQSPTHLIKTRGQQVTLRCSPKSGHDTVSWYQQALGQGPQFIFQYYEEEERQRGNFPDRFSGHQFPNYSSELNVNALLLGDSALYLCASSRTGSYEQYFGPGTRLTVT.

This chain uses TRBV9 with TRBJ2-2; D call uncertain. Germline V CDR1 and CDR2: SGDLS, YYNGEE. The CDR3 spans 16 residues. V was shortened by 2 bases and J by 1 base, with 12 bases between the two germline ends. The DNA of the CDR3 is TGTGCCAGCAGCGTCAGTGGGTGGAAGAACACCGGGGAGCTGTTTTTT. The encoded protein is CASSVSGWKNTGELFF.

The table lists this clone with a count of one. The chain recombines TRBV5-5 with TRBJ1-2; D remains unclear. Germline CDR1 is SGHKS and CDR2 is YYEKEE (reference sequence). The CDR3 length is 15 residues. Trimming stripped 0 bases from V and 2 bases from J, with 11 bases between. CDR3 in amino acids: CASSLAGATNYGYTF. The CDR3 nucleotides are TGTGCCAGCAGCTTGGCGGGAGCCACCAACTATGGCTACACCTTC.

The chain recombines TRBV7-3 with TRBJ2-1; 8 bases are shared with TRBD1. V shed 3 bases and J 1 base; nucleotides not matched to a gene: 2. Germline CDR1 reads SGHTA; CDR2 reads FQGTGA. The CDR3 length is 15 residues. The CDR3 coding sequence is TGTGCCAGCAGCTTCGGACAGGGTTCCTACAATGAGCAGTTCTTC. It is translated as CASSFGQGSYNEQFF.

The chain links TRBV7-3 to TRBJ1-2; possible D gene TRBD1, 6 bases. This CDR3 spans 13 amino acids. The V gene's germline CDR1 is SGHTA and CDR2 FQGTGA. Trimming stripped 4 bases from V and 7 bases from J, with 13 bases between. This CDR3 is CASSSQGGGGYTF. CDR3 bases: TGTGCCAGCAGCTCACAGGGCGGCGGTGGCTACACCTTC.